What follows are 16 T cell receptor beta chains derived from one specimen sequenced in a study of blood T cell repertoires in COVID-19. Produced via immunoSEQ multiplex PCR; TCRdb's table is partial and in-frame only. The sample has 150,000 or so clones, 70% to 90% seen once. Specimen: PBMCs or T cells enriched from blood (not recorded which). These receptors were obtained from a young woman with acute COVID-19.

This chain uses TRBV13 with TRBJ1-1, with TRBD1 matching 10 bases. This CDR3 contains 12 residues. In germline, CDR1 is PRHDT, CDR2 FYEKMQ (reference sequence). J gave up 11 bases and V 3 bases, and 3 bases lay outside the gene matches. The chain's CDR3 is CASSLGGQGAFF. The DNA for the CDR3 is TGTGCCAGCAGCTTGGGGGGACAGGGGGCTTTCTTT.

This clone was seen a handful of times. This rearrangement joins TRBV3-1 (or the pseudogene TRBV3-2) to TRBJ2-5; 9 positions agree with TRBD1. Germline V lookup: CDR1 LGHDT, CDR2 YNNKEL (reference sequence). The CDR3 totals 18 residues. Trimming removed 0 bases from V and 4 bases from J; junction bases left unmatched: 12. Written as DNA, the CDR3 is TGTGCCAGCAGCCAAGATCCTCCCGGGACAGGGAGGCGAGAGACCCAGTACTTC. Its translation is CASSQDPPGTGRRETQYF.

The J gene is TRBJ1-2, the V gene TRBV18, with TRBD1 matching 9 bases. Germline CDR1 and CDR2: KGHSH and LQKENI. The CDR3 extends over 16 amino acids. V dropped 2 bases and J dropped 4; count of bases not matched to a gene: 8. CDR3 DNA sequence: TGTGCCAGCTCACCATATTCCGGGACAGGGCGCTATGGCTACACCTTC. It yields the protein CASSPYSGTGRYGYTF.

The chain carries TRBV7-9 and TRBJ2-3, with 10 nucleotides matching TRBD1. This CDR3 spans 16 amino acids. Germline trimming cut 5 bases from V and 2 bases from J; bases unmatched to any gene: 7. Germline assignment: CDR1 SEHNR and CDR2 FQNEAQ (reference sequence). As DNA, the CDR3 is TGTGCCAGCAGCACCGGGACAGGGGACTCCACAGATACGCAGTATTTT. Amino acids: CASSTGTGDSTDTQYF. Full variable domain (rest looked up from reference TRBV7-9 and TRBJ2-3): DTGVSQNPRHKITKRGQNVTFRCDPISEHNRLYWYRQTLGQGPEFLTYFQNEAQLEKSRLLSDRFSAERPKGSFSTLEIQRTEQGDSAMYLCASSTGTGDSTDTQYFGPGTRLTVL.

V gene TRBV7-6 combines with J gene TRBJ2-5; TRBD2 aligns across 9 bases. The CDR3 is made up of 17 amino acids. The V gene's germline CDR1 is SGHVS and CDR2 FNYEAQ. After removal of 1 base from V and 3 bases from J, the junction contained 9 bases not matched to a gene. As DNA, the CDR3 is TGTGCCAGCAGCTTAGATGGGCGGGCTAGCGGGAAAGAGACCCAGTACTTC. Translating gives CASSLDGRASGKETQYF.

This clone was detected once. The chain employs TRBV30 and TRBJ1-1; the D gene is possibly TRBD1 (5 bases). Germline V gene sequence: CDR1 GTSNPN, CDR2 SVGIG (reference sequence). The CDR3 length is 14 residues. V lost 3 bases and J 1 base, leaving 12 bases between the germline ends. CDR3 sequence: CAWRLRDRNTEAFF. The CDR3 DNA reads TGTGCCTGGAGGCTCAGGGATAGGAACACTGAAGCTTTCTTT.

The J gene is TRBJ2-5, the V gene TRBV7-9, with D perhaps matching TRBD1 (5 bases). V lost 1 base, J lost 1 base, and 10 bases lay in between. The CDR3 sequence is 15 residues long. Per germline, CDR1 SEHNR and CDR2 FQNEAQ (reference sequence). In nucleotides, the CDR3 is TGTGCCAGCAGCTTAGTTGCCAGGGCCCAAGAGACCCAGTACTTC. Protein sequence: CASSLVARAQETQYF. Together with reference TRBV7-9 and TRBJ2-5, the CDR3 gives the full variable domain: DTGVSQNPRHKITKRGQNVTFRCDPISEHNRLYWYRQTLGQGPEFLTYFQNEAQLEKSRLLSDRFSAERPKGSFSTLEIQRTEQGDSAMYLCASSLVARAQETQYFGPGTRLLVL.

This chain joins TRBV2 and TRBJ1-5; maybe TRBD1 (5 bases). Germline assignment: CDR1 SNHLY and CDR2 FYNNEI. The CDR3 runs 15 residues. V was shortened by 6 bases and J by 0 bases, with 12 bases between the two germline ends. The CDR3 DNA is TGTGCCAGCAGCCAGGGTGGGTATAGCAATCAGCCCCAGCATTTT. Encoded protein: CASSQGGYSNQPQHF. Looking up the rest from reference TRBV2 and TRBJ1-5 gives the full variable domain: EPEVTQTPSHQVTQMGQEVILRCVPISNHLYFYWYRQILGQKVEFLVSFYNNEISEKSEIFDDQFSVERPDGSNFTLKIRSTKLEDSAMYFCASSQGGYSNQPQHFGDGTRLSIL.

The chain has TRBV29-1 and TRBJ1-6, with TRBD1 as a possible D gene (5 bases). The V gene's germline CDR1 is SQVTM and CDR2 ANQGSEA. Trimming took off 6 bases at V and 9 bases at J, with 15 bases between the two ends. This CDR3 has 13 amino acids. The CDR3 sequence is CSVLGGGGSPLHF. DNA for the CDR3: TGCAGCGTGTTAGGCGGGGGAGGTTCACCCCTCCACTTT.

The chain couples TRBV10-3 to TRBJ1-1; no definite D call. V was pared by 1 base and J by 3 bases, with 6 bases between. This CDR3 comprises 13 residues. The V gene's germline CDR1 is ENHRY and CDR2 SYGVKD. CDR3 DNA: TGTGCCATCAGTGAGTTGCTAGACACTGAAGCTTTCTTT. Protein product: CAISELLDTEAFF.

The chain recombines TRBV5-1 with TRBJ2-3; TRBD2 is a possible D gene (5 bases). Germline CDR1 is SGHRS and CDR2 is YFSETQ. V lost 7 bases and J lost 0, with 15 bases in between. The CDR3 consists of 15 residues. This CDR3 reads CASYRGMVSTDTQYF. The CDR3, as DNA: TGCGCCAGCTACAGAGGGATGGTGAGCACAGATACGCAGTATTTT.

The chain has TRBV5-1 and TRBJ2-5; no clear D gene. The CDR3 contains 13 residues. The germline V gene has CDR1 SGHRS and CDR2 YFSETQ. Trimming shortened V by 6 bases and J by 1 base, and 10 bases separated the two germline ends. The DNA for the CDR3 is TGCGCCAGCACCGCACAGCTCCAAGAGACCCAGTACTTC. As protein: CASTAQLQETQYF.

This chain links TRBV5-6 with TRBJ1-4; D is undetermined. The CDR3 covers 14 residues. CDR1 and CDR2 (germline): SGHDT, YYEEEE. V dropped 1 base and J dropped 4 bases, with 8 bases sitting between them. CDR3 coding DNA: TGTGCCAGCAGCTTGTTATCCGGTAATGAAAAACTGTTTTTT. Residues: CASSLLSGNEKLFF.

The CDR3 DNA reads as TGTGCCTGCTTAACAGGGAACTATGGCTACACCTTC. Protein: CACLTGNYGYTF. The chain recombines TRBV28 with TRBJ1-2; tentatively, D is TRBD1 (6 bases). The germline V gene encodes CDR1 MDHEN and CDR2 SYDVKM. The CDR3 loop spans 12 amino acids. Trimming took off 11 bases at V and 2 bases at J, with 12 bases between the two ends.

The rearrangement uses TRBV5-6 and TRBJ1-2; tentatively, D is TRBD1 (5 bases). CDR3 length equals 14 residues. The germline CDR1 and CDR2 sequences are SGHDT and YYEEEE. The ends were cut back, 4 bases at V and 4 bases at J, with 14 bases in the middle. The CDR3 region has the DNA TGTGCCAGCAGCCTATGGGGGGAAATCTATGGCTACACCTTC. Translating gives CASSLWGEIYGYTF.

The rearrangement links TRBV27 to TRBJ1-5, with 9 bases lining up with TRBD1. Unmatched junction bases numbered 4, after V lost 0 bases and J lost 7 bases. The germline gives CDR1 MNHEY, CDR2 SMNVEV (reference sequence). CDR3 length: 15 amino acids. The CDR3 region is CASSLSDRGWQPQHF. CDR3 sequence (DNA): TGTGCCAGCAGTTTATCGGACAGGGGTTGGCAGCCCCAGCATTTT.